The 19 T cell receptor beta chains given below trace back to one sample, sequenced in a study of T cells in Graves' hyperthyroidism and ophthalmopathy. RNA transcripts were the template for amplifying TCR beta CDR3 regions. The TCR CDR3 first-round RT-PCR relied on the HTBI primer set. TCRdb reprocessed the multiplex PCR reads with MiXCR, giving one entry per CDR3 protein. There are 530,000 or so distinct CDR3 sequences in the sample; 35% to 55% occur only once, and roughly 8.2% lies in the top ten. Sequenced: peripheral blood or thyroid tissue (not recorded which). The receptors were gathered from a woman younger than 30 with Graves' hyperthyroidism.

This chain connects TRBV27 to TRBJ2-5; TRBD2 aligns across 7 bases. The germline V gene encodes CDR1 MNHEY and CDR2 SMNVEV (reference sequence). This CDR3 comprises 14 residues. V dropped 6 bases and J dropped 3; count of bases not matched to a gene: 7. CDR3 amino acids: CASSLWGGEETQYF. Here the CDR3 DNA reads TGTGCCAGCAGCCTCTGGGGGGGGGAAGAGACCCAGTACTTC.

The chain couples TRBV20-1 to TRBJ1-2; possibly TRBD1 for D (5 bases). This CDR3 region has 12 residues. The germline V gene encodes CDR1 DFQATT and CDR2 SNEGSKA (reference sequence). V was cut by 6 bases and J by 8 bases, with 16 bases left in between. CDR3 DNA sequence: TGCAGTGCGCCGGGGGTTCTGGGCGGCTACACCTTC. It translates to CSAPGVLGGYTF.

DNA for the CDR3: TGTGCCAGCAGCCTCGGCGGGACAGGGGCCCAGTACTTC. Protein sequence: CASSLGGTGAQYF. The V gene is TRBV7-3, the J gene TRBJ2-5, with 10 bases that match TRBD1. The J segment lost 9 bases and the V segment lost 5 bases, leaving 6 bases of the junction unmatched. The V gene's germline CDR1 is SGHTA and CDR2 FQGTGA. The CDR3 is made up of 13 amino acids.

Ten or more counts support this clonotype. The chain combines TRBV11-1 with TRBJ2-5; a possible D gene is TRBD1 (6 bases). The CDR3 length is 14 residues. CDR1 is SGHAT and CDR2 is FQDESV in the germline V gene (reference sequence). V shed 10 bases and J shed 4 bases, with 19 bases lying between them. CDR3 sequence reads: CAMLRGRTGETQYF. In nucleotides, the CDR3 is TGTGCCATGTTGAGGGGGAGAACGGGAGAGACCCAGTACTTC.

In its sample, this clonotype was seen many times. The rearrangement uses TRBV29-1 and TRBJ1-1, with D perhaps matching TRBD1 (6 bases). V was shortened by 2 bases and J by 1 base, with 14 bases between the two germline ends. From germline, CDR1 is SQVTM and CDR2 ANQGSEA. The length of the CDR3 is 15 residues. The CDR3 spells CSVESTGHPNTEAFF. The CDR3 DNA follows: TGCAGCGTTGAATCTACGGGACACCCGAACACTGAAGCTTTCTTT.

The chain recombines TRBV20-1 with TRBJ2-1, with 14 bases fitting TRBD2. The CDR3 is 15 residues long. From germline, CDR1 is DFQATT and CDR2 SNEGSKA (reference sequence). J was trimmed by 5 bases and V by 5 bases; bases with no gene match: 5. In DNA form, the CDR3 reads TGCAGTGCTGAAGGGACTAGCGGGAGAAACAATGAGCAGTTCTTC. It specifies CSAEGTSGRNNEQFF.

In this sample, this clonotype turned up many times. The chain carries TRBV12-3 or TRBV12-4 and TRBJ1-2; D is uncertain. The V end was cut by 10 bases, the J end by 3 bases, with 12 bases between. The CDR3 contains 12 residues. This chain's CDR3 is CATSPPDYGYTF. The CDR3 region has the DNA TGTGCCACTTCACCCCCAGACTATGGCTACACCTTC.

This clonotype was counted many times. The chain carries TRBV24-1 and TRBJ2-3, with a possible D match to TRBD2 (6 bases). The CDR3 is 15 amino acids. V shed 4 bases and J shed 3 bases, with 13 bases lying between them. Germline V CDR1 and CDR2: KGHDR, SFDVKD. The CDR3 spells CATSDIAETTDTQYF. The CDR3 nucleotides read TGTGCCACCAGTGACATAGCGGAAACAACAGATACGCAGTATTTT.

This clonotype was counted at least ten times. The chain carries TRBV29-1 and TRBJ1-1; 7 bases align to TRBD1. The CDR3 length is 12 residues. V was pared by 6 bases and J by 3 bases, with 4 bases of the junction left unmatched. From germline, CDR1 is SQVTM and CDR2 ANQGSEA. The CDR3 here is CSVRQGHTEAFF. The CDR3 DNA reads TGCAGCGTGCGACAGGGCCACACTGAAGCTTTCTTT.

The rearrangement joins TRBV6-5 to TRBJ1-1; D perhaps matches TRBD1 (5 bases). Germline CDR1 is MNHEY and CDR2 is SVGAGI. Between the trimmed V and J ends, which lost 6 bases and 6 bases, there was a span of 23 bases. CDR3 length equals 16 residues. CDR3 sequence: CASSQDPLWGVSEAFF. CDR3 sequence (DNA): TGTGCCAGCAGCCAAGATCCCCTTTGGGGGGTGTCTGAAGCTTTCTTT.

This clonotype was observed at least ten times. This chain connects TRBV12-3 or TRBV12-4 to TRBJ2-7; TRBD2 matches 7 bases. This CDR3 comprises 13 residues. V was clipped by 7 bases and J by 2 bases; unmatched bases: 5. CDR3 amino acids: CASTFRGAYEQYF. The CDR3 DNA is TGTGCCAGCACCTTCCGGGGGGCCTACGAGCAGTACTTC.

This clonotype was picked up a small number of times. The rearrangement joins TRBV12-5 to TRBJ2-5, with a possible D match to TRBD2 (6 bases). In germline, CDR1 is LGHNT, CDR2 FRNRAP. The CDR3 loop spans 15 amino acids. V was cut by 1 base and J by 1 base, with 10 bases left in between. The CDR3 nucleotides are TGTGCTAGTGGTTTGGCCCGGGACTCCCAAGAGACCCAGTACTTC. Translated: CASGLARDSQETQYF.

The V and J genes are TRBV20-1 and TRBJ2-3; 11 bases agree with TRBD2. The germline gives CDR1 DFQATT, CDR2 SNEGSKA (reference sequence). With 0 bases clipped from V and 3 bases from J, the junction kept 5 bases outside the gene matches. The CDR3 extends over 16 amino acids. CDR3 in amino acids: CSARDYLAGGTDTQYF. CDR3 coding DNA: TGCAGTGCTAGAGATTATCTAGCGGGAGGAACAGATACGCAGTATTTT.

This clonotype showed up many times. This rearrangement joins TRBV5-8 to TRBJ2-5; no clear D gene. Looked up from germline, CDR1 is SGHTS and CDR2 is YDEGEE. The CDR3 covers 13 residues. Trimming took 4 bases from V and 4 from J, leaving 11 bases between them. The CDR3 here is CASSLGTLETQYF. DNA of the CDR3: TGTGCCAGCAGCCTCGGAACGCTAGAGACCCAGTACTTC.

The rearrangement links TRBV2 to TRBJ1-1; no definite D call. The CDR3 has 13 residues. Germline loops: CDR1 SNHLY, CDR2 FYNNEI. Trimming pared 8 bases from V and 2 bases from J, leaving 12 bases between. The CDR3 nucleotides are TGTGCCAGCTTAGGACGGACCAACACTGAAGCTTTCTTT. It translates to CASLGRTNTEAFF.

The CDR3 loop is CASTSGDSQYF. The CDR3 bases are TGTGCCAGCACCTCAGGGGATTCCCAGTACTTC. This chain links TRBV6-2 or TRBV6-3 with TRBJ2-5; a weak D match, TRBD1 (6 bases). This CDR3 region has 11 residues. CDR1 is MNHEY, CDR2 SVGEGT, per germline. V dropped 7 bases and J dropped 9 bases, with 12 bases sitting between them.

V gene TRBV7-2 combines with J gene TRBJ2-5; D is possibly TRBD1 (6 bases). Deletions cut 5 bases from V and 7 bases from J, with 14 bases between. Germline V lookup: CDR1 SGHTA, CDR2 FQGNSA. This CDR3 is 13 amino acids long. CDR3: CASSNRVVSTQYF. CDR3 bases: TGTGCCAGCAGCAACAGGGTGGTGTCGACCCAGTACTTC.

At least ten counts were recorded for this clonotype. J is TRBJ2-7 and V is TRBV10-3; D gene ambiguous. Trimming stripped 3 bases from V and 3 bases from J, with 12 bases between. The germline V gene encodes CDR1 ENHRY and CDR2 SYGVKD. CDR3 length equals 14 residues. The CDR3 is CAISEGRNSYEQYF. The CDR3 nucleotides are TGTGCCATCAGTGAAGGGCGTAACAGCTACGAGCAGTACTTC.

This clonotype was counted many times. The rearrangement uses TRBV7-2 and TRBJ1-3, with 7 nucleotides matching TRBD1. Germline assignment: CDR1 SGHTA and CDR2 FQGNSA. The CDR3 contains 17 residues. The V gene end was trimmed by 5 bases and the J gene end by 3 bases; junction bases not matched to a gene: 13. The CDR3 region is CASSNLRDSSIGNTIYF. CDR3 nucleotides: TGTGCCAGCAGCAACCTTCGGGACAGCTCAATTGGAAACACCATATATTTT.